This TCR beta chain appears in the sequencing data of a study of blood T cell repertoires in COVID-19. Overall study: Specimens from acute and convalescent COVID-19 originated in the United States, Italy and Spain. Sources were T cells, B-cell-depleted T cells, or PBMCs; the material itself was cDNA or gDNA.

Under the authors' procedure: Quantification of nucleated cells was approximated via reference gene primer amplification. Repertoires were generated with immunoSEQ multiplex PCR, while TCRdb's copy carries only in-frame clones and drops some. That table is the source of V, J and clone size, and D and trimming were worked out from the DNA. The table has around 69,000 clones, roughly 79% seen once. The table lists this clone with a few counts. The origin of this receptor is a woman in her sixties or seventies with acute or convalescent COVID-19. The sequenced sample was peripheral blood.

The CDR3 is CASSVRPSGTGANSPLHF. The CDR3 DNA reads as TGTGCCAGCAGCGTAAGGCCTTCCGGGACAGGGGCTAATTCACCCCTCCACTTT. The chain joins TRBV9 to TRBJ1-6; 10 positions agree with TRBD1. Looked up from germline, CDR1 is SGDLS and CDR2 is YYNGEE. The CDR3 runs 18 residues. V gave up 1 base and J gave up 6 bases; unmatched junction bases: 10.